One and the same sample provided the 3 T cell receptor beta chains below, sequenced in a study of T-cell reconstitution after alpha-beta-depleted transplantation in children. TCRbeta library preparation incorporated unique molecular identifiers. TCRdb reanalysed the PCR reads using MiXCR and keeps one entry per CDR3 protein. The table records 700,000 to 950,000 distinct CDR3 sequences, approximately 15% of them present only once. The specimen comprised PBMCs, mostly from graft donor cells, sampled 360 days after TCRalphabeta/CD19-depleted stem cell transplant. All receptors come from a male patient under 18 who had a stem cell transplant for acute lymphoblastic leukemia, so the T cells may come from the graft donor.

The CDR3 region has the DNA TGTGCCAGCAGTTTCTGGGGCGGGAGTGACGAGCAGTACTTC. Translation gives CASSFWGGSDEQYF. The J gene is TRBJ2-7, the V gene TRBV12-3 or TRBV12-4, with 7 bases fitting TRBD2. The CDR3 runs 14 residues. V lost 3 bases to trimming and J lost 5 bases; unmatched junction nucleotides: 7.

The rearrangement links TRBV6-5 to TRBJ2-3; TRBD2 matches 10 bases. Germline CDR1 is MNHEY and CDR2 is SVGAGI. Unmatched junction bases numbered 6, after V lost 4 bases and J lost 2 bases. This CDR3 comprises 16 residues. The CDR3 nucleotides are TGTGCCAGCAGTTCCGGGACTAGCGCTTACACAGATACGCAGTATTTT. This gives the protein CASSSGTSAYTDTQYF.

The gene calls are TRBV12-3 or TRBV12-4 and TRBJ2-3; possible D gene TRBD2, 5 bases. V shed 6 bases and J shed 4 bases, with 20 bases lying between them. The CDR3 covers 16 residues. CDR3 sequence (DNA): TGTGCCAGCAGCTCCTCGGGAAACCGTGTGGCAGATACGCAGTATTTT. Translating it yields CASSSSGNRVADTQYF.